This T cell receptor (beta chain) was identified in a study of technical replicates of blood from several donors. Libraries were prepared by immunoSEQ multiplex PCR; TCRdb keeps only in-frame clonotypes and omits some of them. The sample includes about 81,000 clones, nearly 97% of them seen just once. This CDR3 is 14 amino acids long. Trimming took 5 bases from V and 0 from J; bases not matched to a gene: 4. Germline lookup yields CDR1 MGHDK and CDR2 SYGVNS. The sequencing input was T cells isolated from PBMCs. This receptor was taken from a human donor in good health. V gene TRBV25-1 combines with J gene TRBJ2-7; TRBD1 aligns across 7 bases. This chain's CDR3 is CASSLGQFSYEQYF. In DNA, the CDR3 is TGTGCCAGCAGTTTGGGACAGTTCTCCTACGAGCAGTACTTC.